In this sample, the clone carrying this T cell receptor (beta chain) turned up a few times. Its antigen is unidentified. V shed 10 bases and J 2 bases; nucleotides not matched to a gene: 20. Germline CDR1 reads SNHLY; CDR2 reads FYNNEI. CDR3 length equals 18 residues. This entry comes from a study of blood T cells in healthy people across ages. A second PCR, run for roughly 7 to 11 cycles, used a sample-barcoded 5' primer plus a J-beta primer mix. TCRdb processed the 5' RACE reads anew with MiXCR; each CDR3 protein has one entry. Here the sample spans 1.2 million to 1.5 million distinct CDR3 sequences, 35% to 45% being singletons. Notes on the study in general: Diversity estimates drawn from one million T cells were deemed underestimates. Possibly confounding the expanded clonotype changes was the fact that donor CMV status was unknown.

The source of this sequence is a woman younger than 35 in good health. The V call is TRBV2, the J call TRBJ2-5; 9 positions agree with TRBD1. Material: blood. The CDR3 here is CATTRNRDREDSQETQYF. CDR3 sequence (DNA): TGTGCCACTACCCGGAACCGGGACAGGGAGGACAGTCAAGAGACCCAGTACTTC.